Below are 2 T cell receptor beta chains sequenced from a single sample in a study of blood T cell repertoires in COVID-19. The protocol was immunoSEQ multiplex PCR, while the TCRdb copy is restricted to in-frame clones and leaves out a portion. The sample consists of roughly 250,000 clones, 84% of them appearing once. Sequencing input: peripheral blood. These receptors all stem from a human donor in a cohort sampled during active COVID-19.

J is TRBJ1-1 and V is TRBV19; 7 nucleotides line up with TRBD1. The CDR3 runs 14 residues. The V gene end was trimmed by 6 bases and the J gene end by 0 bases; junction bases not matched to a gene: 4. The V gene's germline CDR1 is LNHDA and CDR2 SQIVND (reference sequence). The CDR3 region has the DNA TGTGCCAGTAGAACCGGGACAGTGAACACTGAAGCTTTCTTT. It codes for CASRTGTVNTEAFF.

The V call is TRBV7-3, the J call TRBJ2-1; maybe TRBD1 (6 bases). Germline V gene data show CDR1 as SGHTA and CDR2 as FQGTGA. Trimming pared 4 bases from V and 9 bases from J, leaving 13 bases between. This CDR3 is built from 13 residues. The CDR3 reads CASSSAGGGEQFF. In DNA, the CDR3 is TGTGCCAGCAGCTCCGCTGGGGGCGGTGAGCAGTTCTTC.